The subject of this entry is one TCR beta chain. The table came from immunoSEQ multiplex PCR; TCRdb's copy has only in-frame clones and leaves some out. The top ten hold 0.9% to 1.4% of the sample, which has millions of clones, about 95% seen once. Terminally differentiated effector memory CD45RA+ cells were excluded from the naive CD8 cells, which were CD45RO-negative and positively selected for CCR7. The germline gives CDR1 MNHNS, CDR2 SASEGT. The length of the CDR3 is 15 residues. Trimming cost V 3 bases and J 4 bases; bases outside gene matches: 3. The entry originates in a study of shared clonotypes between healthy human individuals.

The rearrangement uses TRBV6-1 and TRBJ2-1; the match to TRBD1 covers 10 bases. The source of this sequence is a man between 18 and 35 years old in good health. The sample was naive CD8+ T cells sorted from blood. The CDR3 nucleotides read TGTGCCAGCAGTGATTGGGACAGGGGTTACAATGAGCAGTTCTTC. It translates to CASSDWDRGYNEQFF.